This TCR beta chain was identified during a study of blood T cell repertoires in COVID-19. Repertoires were generated with immunoSEQ multiplex PCR, while TCRdb's copy carries only in-frame clones and drops some. Here the sample spans a few hundred thousand clones, 88% being singletons. This CDR3 has 13 amino acids. V dropped 6 bases and J dropped 7; count of bases not matched to a gene: 7. The germline CDR1 and CDR2 sequences are MDHEN and SYDVKM. The chain employs TRBV28 and TRBJ1-2, with 8 nucleotides matching TRBD1. This TCR was sampled from a woman in her 50s with acute COVID-19. The specimen was PBMCs or T cells enriched from blood (not recorded which). The CDR3 region is CASRHQGAGGYTF. DNA for the CDR3: TGTGCCAGCAGGCATCAGGGGGCTGGTGGCTACACCTTC.